A selection of T cell receptor beta chains follows, all from one sample in a study of cytomegalovirus exposure and HLA in healthy donors. The method was immunoSEQ multiplex PCR; TCRdb's version includes in-frame clones alone and lacks a portion of them. The table lists about 41,000 clones. The sample consisted of PBMCs. The origin of the receptors is a man aged 25 to 45 in good health and CMV-seronegative. Both conserved end residues are part of each CDR3. The order of the fields is V gene, J gene, D gene, CDR3 protein, CDR3 DNA. The D gene is left open where the match is weak.

V: TRBV5-1
J: TRBJ2-3
D: TRBD1
CDR3: CASSLAGRRSGGRISATGTQYF
DNA: TGCGCCAGCAGCTTGGCGGGCAGGAGATCAGGGGGCAGGATCTCCGCGACGGGTACGCAGTATTTT

V: TRBV4-3
J: TRBJ1-2
D: -
CDR3: CASSQEAGAFYGYTF
DNA: TGCGCCAGCAGCCAAGAGGCAGGGGCGTTCTATGGCTACACCTTC

V: TRBV4-2
J: TRBJ2-2
D: -
CDR3: CASSQETNTGGELFF
DNA: TGTGCCAGCAGCCAAGAAACAAACACGGGCGGGGAGCTGTTTTTT

V: TRBV7-9
J: TRBJ2-7
D: TRBD1
CDR3: CASSNRGTSYEQYF
DNA: TGTGCCAGCAGCAACAGGGGGACCTCCTACGAGCAGTACTTC

V: TRBV27
J: TRBJ1-6
D: -
CDR3: CASSGFQDNSPLHF
DNA: TGTGCCAGCAGTGGATTCCAGGATAATTCACCCCTCCACTTT

V: TRBV21-1
J: TRBJ2-3
D: -
CDR3: CASSKGERGRSTDTQYF
DNA: TGTGCCAGCAGCAAAGGAGAGCGGGGGAGAAGCACAGATACGCAGTATTTT

V: TRBV9
J: TRBJ2-3
D: TRBD2
CDR3: CASSVGLAGVQDTQYF
DNA: TGTGCCAGCAGCGTGGGACTAGCGGGAGTTCAAGATACGCAGTATTTT

V: TRBV10-1
J: TRBJ2-5
D: TRBD2
CDR3: CASSESIGGAQYF
DNA: TGCGCCAGCAGTGAGTCGATTGGGGGGGCCCAGTACTTC

V: TRBV9
J: TRBJ2-7
D: TRBD1
CDR3: CASSLGQSVYEQYF
DNA: TGTGCCAGCAGTCTGGGACAGTCGGTTTACGAGCAGTACTTC

V: TRBV7-2
J: TRBJ1-1
D: TRBD1
CDR3: CASSLDREVTEAFF
DNA: TGTGCCAGCAGCTTGGACAGGGAGGTCACTGAAGCTTTCTTT

V: TRBV15
J: TRBJ1-5
D: TRBD1
CDR3: CATSKGQGMGGQSQPQHF
DNA: TGTGCCACCAGCAAAGGACAGGGGATGGGGGGCCAATCTCAGCCCCAGCATTTT

V: TRBV7-2
J: TRBJ2-3
D: -
CDR3: CASSKGGGADTQYF
DNA: TGTGCCAGCAGCAAAGGGGGGGGTGCAGATACGCAGTATTTT

V: TRBV9
J: TRBJ1-1
D: -
CDR3: CASSVGGRGADTEAFF
DNA: TGTGCCAGCAGCGTAGGTGGGAGGGGGGCGGACACTGAAGCTTTCTTT

V: TRBV4-1
J: TRBJ2-5
D: TRBD1
CDR3: CASSQGQGRETQYF
DNA: TGCGCCAGCAGCCAAGGACAGGGGCGGGAGACCCAGTACTTC

V: TRBV6-1
J: TRBJ1-5
D: TRBD1
CDR3: CASSITGGSNQPQHF
DNA: TGTGCCAGCAGTATTACAGGGGGGTCTAATCAGCCCCAGCATTTT

V: TRBV6-1
J: TRBJ2-7
D: -
CDR3: CASGGPYEQYF
DNA: TGTGCCAGCGGGGGCCCCTACGAGCAGTACTTC

V: TRBV15
J: TRBJ1-1
D: TRBD1
CDR3: CATSRPGQGHTEAFF
DNA: TGTGCCACCAGCAGACCGGGACAGGGACACACTGAAGCTTTCTTT

V: TRBV29-1
J: TRBJ1-2
D: -
CDR3: CSVRGDYGYTF
DNA: TGCAGCGTTCGAGGAGACTATGGCTACACCTTC

V: TRBV29-1
J: TRBJ1-2
D: -
CDR3: CSVGPTGSGYGYTF
DNA: TGCAGCGTTGGACCTACAGGGTCCGGCTATGGCTACACCTTC

V: TRBV7-9
J: TRBJ2-1
D: -
CDR3: CASSLDPLGGGLRNEQFF
DNA: TGTGCCAGCAGCTTAGACCCTTTAGGGGGAGGGCTCCGCAATGAGCAGTTCTTC

V: TRBV30
J: TRBJ1-1
D: -
CDR3: CAWERGQMNTEAFF
DNA: TGTGCCTGGGAACGCGGACAGATGAACACTGAAGCTTTCTTT

V: TRBV5-6
J: TRBJ1-2
D: TRBD1
CDR3: CASSPDRGYGYTF
DNA: TGTGCCAGCAGCCCGGACAGGGGATATGGCTACACCTTC

V: TRBV2
J: TRBJ2-5
D: TRBD2
CDR3: CASSRSRGGGRMRETQYF
DNA: TGTGCCAGCAGTAGGTCTCGCGGTGGCGGGAGAATGAGGGAGACCCAGTACTTC

V: TRBV4-3
J: TRBJ1-5
D: -
CDR3: CASSLDSHQPQHF
DNA: TGCGCCAGCAGCTTGGACAGCCATCAGCCCCAGCATTTT

V: TRBV27
J: TRBJ1-2
D: TRBD1
CDR3: CASSLSGTVYTF
DNA: TGTGCCAGCTCTCTATCCGGGACAGTCTACACCTTC

V: TRBV19
J: TRBJ2-6
D: TRBD1
CDR3: CASSAGQGGTGANVLTF
DNA: TGTGCCAGTAGTGCCGGACAGGGAGGCACTGGGGCCAACGTCCTGACTTTC

V: TRBV7-9
J: TRBJ1-3
D: -
CDR3: CASTFSTGGIGNTIYF
DNA: TGTGCCAGCACCTTCTCTACCGGGGGAATAGGAAACACCATATATTTT

V: TRBV4-2
J: TRBJ1-6
D: TRBD1
CDR3: CASSHQKPGQGVVSPLHF
DNA: TGTGCCAGCAGCCACCAAAAACCGGGACAGGGAGTAGTCTCACCCCTACACTTT

V: TRBV27
J: TRBJ1-5
D: TRBD1
CDR3: CASSQTGGFQPQHF
DNA: TGTGCCAGCAGTCAAACAGGGGGCTTTCAGCCCCAGCATTTT

V: TRBV2
J: TRBJ2-2
D: -
CDR3: CASKPPGIVNTGELFF
DNA: TGTGCCAGCAAGCCTCCGGGGATAGTTAACACCGGGGAGCTGTTTTTT